This TCR beta chain stems from a study of control samples from healthy donors and cancer patients. Assay: immunoSEQ multiplex PCR; the TCRdb copy retains only in-frame clones and omits some. The sample has around 140,000 clones, 75% to 95% seen once. The CDR3 sequence is 12 residues long. The germline gives CDR1 MNHEY, CDR2 SVGAGI. Deletions cut 4 bases from V and 3 bases from J, with 6 bases between. The TCR sequence derives from a man aged 30-40 years in good health. This chain uses TRBV6-5 with TRBJ1-1, with D maybe TRBD1 (5 bases). The sample comprised blood. The CDR3 protein is CASSLGDTEAFF. CDR3 sequence (DNA): TGTGCCAGCAGTTTGGGGGACACTGAAGCTTTCTTT.